These 28 T cell receptor beta chains share one sample of origin, sequenced in a study of blood T cell repertoires in COVID-19. Only in-frame clones appear in the TCRdb table, and some are missing; sequencing was by immunoSEQ multiplex PCR. The table shows about 160,000 clones, with roughly 85% occurring only once. Sequenced input: peripheral blood. Source of these receptors: a human donor with acute or convalescent COVID-19. The donor label of this sample is uncertain.

The sample holds a few counts of this clone. The chain links TRBV19 to TRBJ2-1; 13 bases map to TRBD2. This CDR3 has 21 residues. The ends lost 3 bases at V and 2 bases at J; junction bases unmatched: 16. Germline V gene data show CDR1 as LNHDA and CDR2 as SQIVND (reference sequence). The CDR3 sequence is CASSMRRAGTSGASAYNEQFF. CDR3 in DNA: TGTGCCAGTAGTATGAGGCGAGCCGGGACTAGCGGGGCATCGGCCTACAATGAGCAGTTCTTC.

The chain couples TRBV20-1 to TRBJ2-1; D is unclear. Germline V gene lookup returns CDR1 DFQATT and CDR2 SNEGSKA (reference sequence). Trimming shortened V by 4 bases and J by 8 bases, and 9 bases separated the two germline ends. The CDR3 runs to 11 residues. CDR3 in DNA: TGCAGTGCTACTACAGACCATGAGCAGTTCTTC. Its translation is CSATTDHEQFF.

The chain is built from TRBV3-1 (or the pseudogene TRBV3-2) and TRBJ2-3; D ambiguous. With 4 bases removed from V and 5 bases from J, the gap between germline ends came to 10 bases. This CDR3 region has 13 residues. Germline V gives CDR1 LGHDT, CDR2 YNNKEL (reference sequence). The CDR3 sequence: CASSPYLLDTQYF. The DNA for the CDR3 is TGTGCCAGCAGCCCCTACCTTCTAGATACGCAGTATTTT.

The V and J genes are TRBV7-8 and TRBJ2-1; 11 bases agree with TRBD2. Germline CDR1 SGHVS, CDR2 FQNEAQ. V lost 1 base and J lost 10; bases outside the gene matches: 6. This CDR3 is 15 amino acids long. The CDR3 reads CASSLGLAGGKEQFF. CDR3 coding DNA: TGTGCCAGCAGCTTAGGGCTAGCGGGGGGTAAAGAGCAGTTCTTC.

Comments on this clone: In the same sample, other DNA sequences code for this CDR3. The chain has TRBV18 and TRBJ1-5; D gene ambiguous. The V end was cut by 3 bases, the J end by 4 bases, with 7 bases between. This CDR3 is built from 13 residues. Germline V gene lookup returns CDR1 KGHSH and CDR2 LQKENI. The CDR3 DNA is TGTGCCAGCTCACCGGAGCGGAATCAGCCCCAGCATTTT. Translation: CASSPERNQPQHF.

This rearrangement joins TRBV7-9 to TRBJ2-3; D unclear. The germline V and J ends were trimmed by 6 bases and 2 bases, with 12 bases remaining between them. This CDR3 spans 14 amino acids. Germline-derived CDR1 and CDR2 are SEHNR and FQNEAQ (reference sequence). Written as DNA, the CDR3 is TGTGCCAGCAGGAAGCCCAGCGCCACAGATACGCAGTATTTT. Translating it yields CASRKPSATDTQYF.

The chain couples TRBV5-1 to TRBJ1-2; D unresolved. The V end lost 1 base, the J end lost 2 bases, and 6 bases lay between the germline ends. The CDR3 runs 13 residues. Per germline, CDR1 SGHRS and CDR2 YFSETQ. CDR3 sequence reads: CASSLPGNYGYTF. The CDR3 nucleotides are TGCGCCAGCAGCTTGCCGGGGAACTATGGCTACACCTTC.

The gene calls are TRBV18 and TRBJ1-1; D is ambiguous. Between the trimmed V and J ends, which lost 1 base and 4 bases, there was a span of 13 bases. Germline lookup yields CDR1 KGHSH and CDR2 LQKENI. The CDR3 contains 15 residues. The CDR3 DNA reads as TGTGCCAGCTCACCACAGGGAGATGGTGGCACTGAAGCTTTCTTT. The encoded protein is CASSPQGDGGTEAFF.

This clone has more than one count but fewer than ten. In DNA form, the CDR3 reads TGTGCCAGTAGTATAATCTACAGGGAGAGCAATCAGCCCCAGCATTTT. Amino acid sequence: CASSIIYRESNQPQHF. J is TRBJ1-5 and V is TRBV19; possible D gene TRBD1, 6 bases. Germline CDR1 is LNHDA and CDR2 is SQIVND (reference sequence). The CDR3 covers 16 residues. The V end lost 2 bases, the J end lost 1 base, and 12 bases lay between the germline ends. The variable domain in full, completed from reference TRBV19 and TRBJ1-5, reads DGGITQSPKYLFRKEGQNVTLSCEQNLNHDAMYWYRQDPGQGLRLIYYSQIVNDFQKGDIAEGYSVSREKKESFPLTVTSAQKNPTAFYLCASSIIYRESNQPQHFGDGTRLSIL.

This clone was detected once. The CDR3 end shows no conserved phenylalanine or tryptophan, and so a read error is likely. No DNA is shown, since the ends of the CDR3 on it are uncertain; the CDR3 is the one TCRdb lists. The chain joins TRBV4-2 to TRBJ2-7; the table's D gene call, TRBD1, was not cross checked with the DNA. The CDR3 has 13 amino acids, counting both end residues. The V gene's germline CDR1 is LGHNA and CDR2 YNFKEQ. The CDR3 spells CASSQPENRGMSG.

The chain carries TRBV7-3 and TRBJ2-2; no clear D gene. V was clipped by 2 bases and J by 7 bases, with 11 bases between them. This CDR3 has 14 residues. Germline CDR1 SGHTA, CDR2 FQGTGA. The CDR3 region has the DNA TGTGCCAGCAGCTTAGGCGTCACGGGCGGGGAGCTGTTTTTT. Residues: CASSLGVTGGELFF.

This clone was seen a single time. CDR3 in amino acids: CASSPPRGNYGYTF. The CDR3 DNA follows: TGTGCCAGCAGTCCACCAAGGGGTAACTATGGCTACACCTTC. The rearrangement links TRBV6-6 to TRBJ1-2; D may be TRBD1 (5 bases). Germline V gene data show CDR1 as MNHNY and CDR2 as SVGAGI (reference sequence). The V end was cut by 5 bases, the J end by 1 base, with 11 bases between. The CDR3 is 14 amino acids.

The chain carries TRBV6-2 or TRBV6-3 and TRBJ1-1; no clear D. CDR3 length: 14 residues. V shed 2 bases and J shed 8 bases, with 15 bases lying between them. The V gene's germline CDR1 is MNHEY and CDR2 SVGEGT. The CDR3 DNA reads as TGTGCCAGCAGTTACAGAGCATCTTGGTCGGAAGCTTTCTTT. Protein: CASSYRASWSEAFF.

In this sample, this clone turned up a few times. This chain connects TRBV14 to TRBJ1-4; D not resolved. This CDR3 has 14 amino acids. The germline gives CDR1 SGHDN, CDR2 FVKESK. Trimming left V 8 bases short and J 6 bases short, with 16 bases between. The CDR3 sequence is CASSAWGADEKLFF. The DNA for the CDR3 is TGTGCCAGCTCAGCCTGGGGAGCCGATGAAAAACTGTTTTTT.

The rearrangement uses TRBV6-5 and TRBJ1-6; D is undetermined. CDR3 length: 15 residues. The germline V gene encodes CDR1 MNHEY and CDR2 SVGAGI. The V end lost 7 bases, the J end lost 9 bases, and 19 bases lay between the germline ends. Here the CDR3 reads CASKPEAVIGSPLHF. As DNA, the CDR3 is TGTGCCAGCAAACCGGAGGCCGTCATCGGTTCACCCCTCCACTTT.

The V call is TRBV5-5, the J call TRBJ2-5; 11 nucleotides align to TRBD1. V lost 0 bases to trimming and J lost 7 bases; unmatched junction nucleotides: 11. The CDR3 spans 17 residues. In germline, CDR1 is SGHKS, CDR2 YYEKEE (reference sequence). CDR3 bases: TGTGCCAGCAGCTTGGCCGTTGCGGGACAGGGGGTAGGGACCCAGTACTTC. Its protein is CASSLAVAGQGVGTQYF.

This chain links TRBV28 with TRBJ1-5; 9 bases line up with TRBD1. V lost 4 bases, J lost 4 bases, and 8 bases stayed unmatched. The CDR3 has 16 residues. The germline CDR1 and CDR2 sequences are MDHEN and SYDVKM. CDR3: CASSSATGGINQPQHF. CDR3 nucleotide sequence: TGTGCCAGCAGTTCCGCGACAGGGGGGATTAATCAGCCCCAGCATTTT.

The chain has TRBV5-1 and TRBJ2-6; perhaps TRBD1 as D (6 bases). The CDR3 runs 13 residues. Germline values: CDR1 SGHRS, CDR2 YFSETQ. V was shortened by 1 base and J by 17 bases, with 16 bases between the two germline ends. The DNA of the CDR3 is TGCGCCAGCAGCTTGATTGTCGGACAGCTGATGACTTTC. Translating it yields CASSLIVGQLMTF. Drawing the rest from reference TRBV5-1 and TRBJ2-6, the complete variable domain is KAGVTQTPRYLIKTRGQQVTLSCSPISGHRSVSWYQQTPGQGLQFLFEYFSETQRNKGNFPGRFSGRQFSNSRSEMNVSTLELGDSALYLCASSLIVGQLMTFGAGSRLTVL.

The J gene is TRBJ2-7, the V gene TRBV6-2 or TRBV6-3, with D unresolved. The germline gives CDR1 MNHEY, CDR2 SVGEGT. Trimming left V 4 bases short and J 5 bases short, with 9 bases between. This CDR3 spans 12 amino acids. Here the CDR3 DNA reads TGTGCCAGCAGTTTTCCCAGCGACGAGCAGTACTTC. This sequence encodes CASSFPSDEQYF.

The chain carries TRBV4-2 and TRBJ2-1; 11 bases fit TRBD2. Germline CDR1 and CDR2: LGHNA and YNFKEQ. The CDR3 sequence is 14 residues long. Germline trimming cut 0 bases from V and 14 bases from J; bases unmatched to any gene: 6. The CDR3 DNA reads TGTGCCAGCAGCCAAGAGACTAGCGGGGATAGAGAGTTCTTC. Encoded protein: CASSQETSGDREFF.

The rearrangement uses TRBV19 and TRBJ1-2; D unresolved. The CDR3 spans 13 residues. CDR1 LNHDA and CDR2 SQIVND come from the germline V gene (reference sequence). Trimming removed 4 bases at V and 7 bases at J, with 13 bases between. The CDR3 loop is CASSTPLTGGYTF. In DNA, the CDR3 is TGTGCCAGTAGTACCCCGTTGACGGGTGGCTACACCTTC.

The rearrangement joins TRBV5-1 to TRBJ2-1; 9 bases line up with TRBD1. Germline assignment: CDR1 SGHRS and CDR2 YFSETQ. V shed 4 bases, J shed 6 bases, and the junction held 11 bases outside the gene matches. The CDR3 spans 16 residues. CDR3 in DNA: TGCGCCAGCAGCGACCGGGGGACAGGGTTGAGCAATGAGCAGTTCTTC. Protein product: CASSDRGTGLSNEQFF.

This clone occurred a few times. The rearrangement links TRBV9 to TRBJ1-6; D is unresolved. Germline lookup yields CDR1 SGDLS and CDR2 YYNGEE. Trimming cost V 0 bases and J 7 bases, with 8 bases left between them. The CDR3 spans 14 residues. CDR3 sequence (DNA): TGTGCCAGCAGCGTAGCCGGGGTGAATTCACCCCTCCACTTT. Protein sequence: CASSVAGVNSPLHF.

Comment on this clone: Other DNA sequences of this sample code for an identical CDR3. J is TRBJ2-6 and V is TRBV6-5; D gene unclear. The CDR3 contains 13 residues. Germline CDR1 reads MNHEY; CDR2 reads SVGAGI. Trimming pared 6 bases from V and 0 bases from J, leaving 3 bases between. CDR3 nucleotides: TGTGCCAGCAGGGCCTCTGGGGCCAACGTCCTGACTTTC. Its protein is CASRASGANVLTF.

For the CDR3, the DNA is TGTGCCAGCAGTCATATCCGGGACAACCCTGAAGCTTTCTTT. Its translation: CASSHIRDNPEAFF. The chain carries TRBV7-9 and TRBJ1-1; D might be TRBD1 (6 bases). This CDR3 has 14 residues. Germline-derived CDR1 and CDR2 are SEHNR and FQNEAQ (reference sequence). V was clipped by 6 bases and J by 6 bases, with 17 bases between them.

This clone was detected only a few times. The chain links TRBV19 to TRBJ1-4; 8 nucleotides match TRBD1. CDR1 is LNHDA and CDR2 is SQIVND in the germline V gene (reference sequence). The CDR3 is 18 amino acids. V lost 7 bases, J lost 4 bases, and 17 bases stayed unmatched. This chain's CDR3 is CASTQWWPLDRVNEKLFF. For the CDR3, the DNA is TGTGCCAGTACCCAATGGTGGCCTTTGGACAGGGTTAATGAAAAACTGTTTTTT.

V gene TRBV5-1 combines with J gene TRBJ1-1, with D perhaps TRBD1 (6 bases). The CDR3 sequence is 14 residues long. CDR1 and CDR2 (germline): SGHRS, YFSETQ. V lost 4 bases, J lost 0 bases, and 10 bases lay in between. As DNA, the CDR3 is TGCGCCAGCAGCCATGGACAGATGAACACTGAAGCTTTCTTT. Translated, it gives CASSHGQMNTEAFF.

The genes are TRBV9 and TRBJ1-4; the match to TRBD1 covers 11 bases. The ends lost 0 bases at V and 2 bases at J; junction bases unmatched: 0. The length of the CDR3 is 16 residues. CDR1 is SGDLS and CDR2 is YYNGEE in the germline V gene. CDR3 bases: TGTGCCAGCAGCGTAGGGACAGGGGGCACTAATGAAAAACTGTTTTTT. Encoded protein: CASSVGTGGTNEKLFF.